This TCR beta chain was identified during a study of blood T cell repertoires in COVID-19. Here immunoSEQ multiplex PCR was the method, and the copy in TCRdb shows in-frame clones only, minus some. The table records around 80,000 clones, 83% of them present only once. V dropped 2 bases and J dropped 3; count of bases not matched to a gene: 8. CDR3 length: 15 amino acids. Looked up from germline, CDR1 is SQVTM and CDR2 is ANQGSEA. The sequencing input was peripheral blood. This rearrangement joins TRBV29-1 to TRBJ2-3; TRBD1 matches 7 bases. This receptor was obtained from a woman older than 75 with acute or convalescent COVID-19. The CDR3 DNA sequence: TGCAGCGTTGAACAGGGGGAGTTCATTACAGATACGCAGTATTTT. Its translation is CSVEQGEFITDTQYF.